This section outlines one TCR beta chain sequence together with its context. Its matching antigen is unknown. Individuals with alopecia areata gave both lesional scalp punch biopsies and peripheral blood for collection. The source of the sample is a study of CD8+ T cells in alopecia areata. Overall study findings and caveats: Among the cells sequenced in scalp samples are also the resident alphabeta T cells of normal skin. Possibly because of HLA-related factors, TCR sharing was less clear across patients than in mice.

This CDR3 spans 14 amino acids. Germline-derived CDR1 and CDR2 are SEHNR and FQNEAQ (reference sequence). Deletions cut 3 bases from V and 7 bases from J, with 13 bases between. Reverse transcribed after extraction, RNA yielded cDNA as the sequencing template. Here immunoSEQ multiplex PCR was the method, and the copy in TCRdb shows in-frame clones only, minus some. The sample has some 130,000 clones; 49% are singletons. Here the sequenced sample was CD8+ T cells sorted from blood, taken at week 0. This receptor was obtained from a human donor with alopecia areata. The chain carries TRBV7-9 and TRBJ1-5; TRBD1 is a possible D gene (5 bases). The CDR3 region is CASSLGPIGQPQHF. In nucleotides, the CDR3 is TGTGCCAGCAGCTTGGGGCCGATAGGACAGCCCCAGCATTTT.